These T cell receptor beta chains were read from a single sample in a study of pediatric ulcerative colitis. Some clones are missing from TCRdb's copy, which holds only in-frame ones; the method was immunoSEQ multiplex PCR. The sample yields 64,000 or so clones, 77% seen once. The sample consisted of blood. Receptors were obtained from a boy aged 5 to 17 with moderate ulcerative colitis. Each CDR3 is given with its conserved first and last residue. The D gene is left open where the match is weak. The size entry is marked missing in some rows and otherwise reads once, few, many or a size class.

J gene | D gene | clone size | V gene | CDR3 protein | CDR3 DNA
TRBJ1-1 | - | - | TRBV5-1 | CASSLYTGGTEAFF | TGCGCCAGCAGCTTGTATACAGGAGGAACTGAAGCTTTCTTT
TRBJ1-2 | TRBD1 | once | TRBV29-1 | CSVEAFGFFPTGGNGYTF | TGCAGCGTTGAAGCCTTTGGGTTTTTTCCGACAGGGGGAAATGGCTACACCTTC
TRBJ1-2 | - | - | TRBV6-5 | CASRGVSYGYTF | TGTGCCAGCAGGGGAGTTAGCTATGGCTACACCTTC
TRBJ2-1 | - | - | TRBV27 | CASSLSKGVNFFYNEQFF | TGTGCCAGCAGTTTATCTAAGGGGGTTAATTTTTTTTACAATGAGCAGTTCTTC
TRBJ1-1 | - | few | TRBV29-1 | CSVTGRMNTEAFF | TGCAGCGTGACGGGACGGATGAACACTGAAGCTTTCTTT
TRBJ2-5 | TRBD2 | - | TRBV4-2 | CASSQRLAGQETQYF | TGTGCCAGCAGCCAGAGACTAGCGGGACAGGAGACCCAGTACTTC
TRBJ1-2 | - | few | TRBV2 | CASSEGGTQYGYTF | TGTGCCAGCAGTGAGGGGGGAACCCAATATGGCTACACCTTC
TRBJ1-2 | - | - | TRBV4-1 | CASSQGDTLTNYGYTF | TGCGCCAGCAGCCAAGGGGACACATTAACCAACTATGGCTACACCTTC
TRBJ1-6 | - | - | TRBV18 | CASSPESYSPLHF | TGTGCCAGCTCACCAGAAAGTTACTCACCCCTCCACTTT
TRBJ2-3 | TRBD2 | - | TRBV27 | CASSPLAGAADTQYF | TGTGCCAGCAGTCCCCTAGCGGGAGCTGCTGATACGCAGTATTTT
TRBJ2-7 | - | - | TRBV6-5 | CASRRESFEQYF | TGTGCCTCCCGAAGAGAGAGTTTCGAGCAGTACTTC
TRBJ2-5 | - | - | TRBV5-5 | CASSLVTQETQYF | TGTGCCAGCAGCTTGGTAACACAAGAGACCCAGTACTTC
TRBJ2-7 | - | - | TRBV10-3 | CAISPGNEQYF | TGTGCCATCAGTCCCGGGAACGAGCAGTACTTC
TRBJ2-2 | - | - | TRBV5-1 | CASSLGSGELFF | TGCGCCAGCAGCTTGGGCAGCGGGGAGCTGTTTTTT
TRBJ2-7 | - | - | TRBV7-7 | CASSLAYGSSYEQYF | TGTGCCAGCAGCTTAGCATACGGGAGCTCCTACGAGCAGTACTTC
TRBJ2-7 | TRBD1 | - | TRBV5-4 | CASSLAGDRSYEQYF | TGTGCCAGCAGCTTGGCCGGGGACAGATCCTACGAGCAGTACTTC
TRBJ1-5 | TRBD1 | - | TRBV2 | CASNRGHQGVGNQPQHF | TGTGCCAGCAACCGAGGGCATCAGGGGGTCGGCAATCAGCCCCAGCATTTT
TRBJ1-1 | - | once | TRBV6-1 | CASSTNREAFF | TGTGCCAGCAGCACTAACAGGGAAGCTTTCTTT
TRBJ1-6 | - | - | TRBV7-9 | CASSLDGDHYNSPLHF | TGTGCCAGCAGCTTAGATGGGGATCATTATAATTCACCCCTCCACTTT
TRBJ2-3 | TRBD1 | once | TRBV6-5 | CASSPWTGADTQYF | TGTGCCAGCAGTCCTTGGACAGGGGCAGATACGCAGTATTTT
TRBJ2-1 | - | once | TRBV25-1 | CASSAPPGHRVEGEQFF | TGTGCCAGCAGTGCTCCCCCGGGACACAGGGTAGAGGGTGAGCAGTTCTTC
TRBJ2-1 | TRBD2 | - | TRBV11-3 | CASSSLAGGNEQFF | TGTGCCAGCAGCTCACTAGCGGGGGGGAATGAGCAGTTCTTC
TRBJ1-2 | - | - | TRBV7-2 | CASSFSKHKPYGYTF | TGTGCCAGCAGCTTTTCTAAACACAAACCCTATGGCTACACCTTC
TRBJ2-7 | TRBD1 | once | TRBV13 | CASSFPGQAAYEQYF | TGTGCCAGCAGTTTTCCGGGACAGGCGGCCTACGAGCAGTACTTC
TRBJ1-1 | TRBD1 | - | TRBV7-9 | CASSYGQGEAFF | TGTGCCAGCAGCTATGGACAGGGTGAAGCTTTCTTT
TRBJ1-1 | TRBD1 | few | TRBV9 | CASSGTGSLRAFF | TGTGCCAGCAGCGGGACAGGGTCCCTGAGAGCTTTCTTT
TRBJ2-7 | TRBD1 | - | TRBV7-9 | CASSPRTGSSYEQYF | TGTGCCAGCAGTCCACGGACAGGGAGCTCCTACGAGCAGTACTTC